The entry below describes one T cell receptor (beta chain). Its antigen is undetermined. Of the isolated RNA, all was reverse transcribed, and so the sequenced material was expressed TCRB transcripts. Samples of naive, central memory and regulatory T cells yielded a mean of about 3.57 million reads. Generated by immunoSEQ multiplex PCR, the TCRdb table keeps only in-frame clones and is missing some. The repertoire includes hundreds of thousands of clones, roughly a sixth of them detected once, and roughly 0.025% sits in the top ten. The data were obtained in a study of beta chain features in type 1 diabetes. It was via CD45RO/CCR7/CD25/CD127/CD95/CD27 that CD4+ naive, central memory, regulatory and stem cell-like memory cells were sorted. Per the germline V gene, CDR1 is SGHVS and CDR2 is FNYEAQ. The CDR3 totals 14 residues. Trimming took off 5 bases at V and 0 bases at J, with 9 bases between the two ends.

Whole-study findings and limits: For patients, the naive, central memory and Treg TCRB repertoires appeared more alike than for healthy donors. More deletions and fewer insertions at VDJ junctions were found in patients with type 1 diabetes.

The chain links TRBV7-6 to TRBJ2-3; D uncertain. The TCR sequence derives from a woman under 30 in good health. Source material: naive CD4+ T cells from blood. The CDR3 DNA reads TGTGCCAGCAGCGCCCGGGCTAGCACAGATACGCAGTATTTT. It is translated as CASSARASTDTQYF.